The 29 T cell receptor beta chains presented below share a single source sample, sequenced in a study of blood T cells in healthy people across ages. Next came a second PCR, run for roughly 6 to 11 cycles, which used a sample-barcoded 5' primer along with a J-beta primer mix. TCRdb redid the calling of the 5' RACE reads with MiXCR, one entry per CDR3 protein. The data contain 1.5 million or so distinct CDR3 sequences, roughly 45% of them singletons. The sample was blood. These receptors originate from a woman aged 18-29 years in good health.

The rearrangement links TRBV19 to TRBJ2-3; D might be TRBD1 (6 bases). The germline V gene has CDR1 LNHDA and CDR2 SQIVND (reference sequence). Trimming took 5 bases from V and 3 from J, leaving 15 bases between them. CDR3 length: 15 residues. Here the CDR3 reads CASSRDTGWTDTQYF. CDR3 in DNA: TGTGCCAGTAGTCGGGACACAGGGTGGACAGATACGCAGTATTTT.

This sequence joins TRBV2 and TRBJ1-2; D call uncertain. CDR3 length equals 15 residues. Germline V gene data show CDR1 as SNHLY and CDR2 as FYNNEI. V was trimmed by 2 bases and J by 8 bases, leaving 18 bases between them. CDR3 DNA: TGTGCCAGCAGTGAATGGGCAGGTTGGAGGCCCGGCTACACCTTC. Translation gives CASSEWAGWRPGYTF.

The chain uses TRBV28 and TRBJ2-3; 8 bases align to TRBD1. Germline V CDR1 and CDR2: MDHEN, SYDVKM. The CDR3 is made up of 17 amino acids. The J segment lost 4 bases and the V segment lost 0 bases, leaving 9 bases of the junction unmatched. In DNA, the CDR3 is TGTGCCAGCAGTTTATGGACAGGGGCCAGTAGCGCAGATACGCAGTATTTT. This sequence encodes CASSLWTGASSADTQYF.

The V gene is TRBV27, the J gene TRBJ2-7, with D perhaps TRBD1 or TRBD2 (5 bases each). V dropped 8 bases and J dropped 5 bases, with 25 bases sitting between them. The germline V gene encodes CDR1 MNHEY and CDR2 SMNVEV (reference sequence). The CDR3 extends over 16 amino acids. CDR3 bases: TGTGCCAGCCGAGAGGTTGGGGGTACCTACCGAGACGAGCAGTACTTC. This gives the protein CASREVGGTYRDEQYF.

The sample holds a few counts of this clonotype. V usage is TRBV20-1 and J usage is TRBJ1-1; unclear D gene. Germline assignment: CDR1 DFQATT and CDR2 SNEGSKA (reference sequence). This CDR3 has 13 residues. V dropped 0 bases and J dropped 1 base, with 6 bases sitting between them. Written as DNA, the CDR3 is TGCAGTGCTAGAGATCGGGGGAACACTGAAGCTTTCTTT. Translation: CSARDRGNTEAFF.

This clonotype was seen only once. The chain combines TRBV9 with TRBJ2-7; TRBD2 is a possible D gene (6 bases). Trimming left V 2 bases short and J 2 bases short, with 14 bases between. There are 15 residues in the CDR3. Per the germline V gene, CDR1 is SGDLS and CDR2 is YYNGEE. The CDR3 region has the DNA TGTGCCAGCAGCGTCGGAGGGCTAGGAACCTACGAGCAGTACTTC. This codes for CASSVGGLGTYEQYF.

Concerning this clonotype itself: A much larger clone sits a single nucleotide away, making a read error possible. The chain employs TRBV6-2 or TRBV6-3 and TRBJ2-5; 8 bases are a match to TRBD2. The CDR3 spans 13 residues. Germline trimming cut 5 bases from V and 11 bases from J; bases unmatched to any gene: 10. Per germline, CDR1 MNHEY and CDR2 SVGEGT. The CDR3 DNA reads TGTGCCAGCAGTGACCTTAGCGGGGATGAGCAGTACTTC. Protein sequence: CASSDLSGDEQYF.

This clonotype was found a few times. The DNA for the CDR3 is TGCAGTGCTACCCCTTTAGCGGGAATCACAGATACGCAGTATTTT. This translates into CSATPLAGITDTQYF. This rearrangement joins TRBV20-1 to TRBJ2-3; 8 bases fit TRBD2. J lost 2 bases, V lost 4 bases, and 8 bases had no gene match. From germline, CDR1 is DFQATT and CDR2 SNEGSKA (reference sequence). The CDR3 extends over 15 amino acids.

The gene calls are TRBV2 and TRBJ2-1; D not certain. Germline CDR1 reads SNHLY; CDR2 reads FYNNEI. The V and J ends lost 3 bases and 1 base respectively, with 10 bases between them. The CDR3 is made up of 15 amino acids. The chain's CDR3 is CASSDGGASYNEQFF. The CDR3 bases are TGTGCCAGCAGTGACGGCGGAGCATCCTACAATGAGCAGTTCTTC.

The chain links TRBV9 to TRBJ2-1, with TRBD2 matching 7 bases. CDR3 length equals 16 residues. Germline trimming cut 0 bases from V and 7 bases from J; bases unmatched to any gene: 10. Germline assignment: CDR1 SGDLS and CDR2 YYNGEE. CDR3 region: CASSVAPQGGHNEQFF. The CDR3 DNA reads TGTGCCAGCAGCGTAGCTCCCCAGGGAGGGCATAATGAGCAGTTCTTC.

V gene TRBV7-9 combines with J gene TRBJ2-3, with 7 bases lining up with TRBD1. Germline trimming cut 2 bases from V and 1 base from J; bases unmatched to any gene: 6. In germline, CDR1 is SEHNR, CDR2 FQNEAQ (reference sequence). The CDR3 has 16 residues. In nucleotides, the CDR3 is TGTGCCAGCAGCTTACAGGGGACAGTCGGCACAGATACGCAGTATTTT. This codes for CASSLQGTVGTDTQYF.

The chain is built from TRBV20-1 and TRBJ2-2; TRBD1 is a possible D gene (5 bases). Germline assignment: CDR1 DFQATT and CDR2 SNEGSKA (reference sequence). This CDR3 region has 13 residues. Between the trimmed V and J ends, which lost 1 base and 7 bases, there was a span of 10 bases. The CDR3 region is CSARAAGFGELFF. CDR3 sequence (DNA): TGCAGTGCTAGAGCGGCAGGGTTCGGGGAGCTGTTTTTT.

The genes are TRBV20-1 and TRBJ1-2; 7 bases map to TRBD1. The junction had 11 bases not matched to a gene; V was cut back by 6 bases and J by 4 bases. Per the germline V gene, CDR1 is DFQATT and CDR2 is SNEGSKA (reference sequence). The CDR3 length is 14 residues. CDR3 region: CSAPGQLQGYGYTF. As DNA, the CDR3 is TGCAGTGCCCCGGGACAGCTCCAAGGCTATGGCTACACCTTC.

In DNA form, the CDR3 reads TGCAGTGCTAGCGGGGAACACGATACGCAGTATTTT. Translating gives CSASGEHDTQYF. The chain links TRBV20-1 to TRBJ2-3, with TRBD2 as a possible D gene (5 bases). The V end was cut by 3 bases, the J end by 6 bases, with 10 bases between. CDR1 is DFQATT, CDR2 SNEGSKA, per germline (reference sequence). The CDR3 length is 12 residues.

The chain carries TRBV4-1 and TRBJ2-7; D is perhaps TRBD1 (5 bases). The CDR3 spans 14 residues. Germline V CDR1 and CDR2: MGHRA, YSYEKL. Trimming stripped 3 bases from V and 2 bases from J, with 11 bases between. CDR3 in amino acids: CASSQEQGTYEQYF. The CDR3 bases are TGCGCCAGCAGCCAGGAGCAGGGAACCTACGAGCAGTACTTC.

This clonotype was detected only a few times. The chain uses TRBV15 and TRBJ1-3, with TRBD1 as a possible D gene (5 bases). Trimming pared 5 bases from V and 2 bases from J, leaving 10 bases between. Looked up from germline, CDR1 is LNHNV and CDR2 is YYDKDF (reference sequence). This CDR3 is 14 amino acids long. Here the CDR3 DNA reads TGTGCCACCAGCGGAGGGACCGCTGGAAACACCATATATTTT. Protein product: CATSGGTAGNTIYF.

This clonotype was recorded many times. The V and J genes are TRBV6-5 and TRBJ1-2; possibly TRBD1 for D (6 bases). The V end was cut by 0 bases, the J end by 7 bases, with 15 bases between. The CDR3 runs to 15 residues. The V gene's germline CDR1 is MNHEY and CDR2 SVGAGI. The CDR3 is CASSYSSGGALGYTF. The CDR3 DNA reads as TGTGCCAGCAGTTACTCGAGTGGGGGGGCGCTTGGCTACACCTTC.

This clonotype was seen a few times. The gene calls are TRBV25-1 and TRBJ2-6; 7 nucleotides match TRBD1. V lost 8 bases to trimming and J lost 1 base; unmatched junction nucleotides: 5. The CDR3 loop spans 15 amino acids. Germline lookup yields CDR1 MGHDK and CDR2 SYGVNS. This chain's CDR3 is CASSKQGSGANVLTF. The CDR3 coding sequence is TGTGCCAGCTCTAAACAGGGGTCTGGGGCCAACGTCCTGACTTTC.

This chain connects TRBV10-1 to TRBJ2-2; D is perhaps TRBD1 (7 bases). The CDR3 length is 15 residues. Germline V gene data show CDR1 as WNHNN and CDR2 as SYGVQD (reference sequence). Trimming stripped 4 bases from V and 6 bases from J, with 15 bases between. CDR3 coding DNA: TGCGCCAGCAGTGGTGCGGGGCAGGGGGCCGGGGAGCTGTTTTTT. Encoded protein: CASSGAGQGAGELFF.

In this sample, this clonotype turned up many times. The rearrangement joins TRBV29-1 to TRBJ2-7, with D maybe TRBD1 (6 bases). The CDR3 spans 11 residues. V lost 6 bases to trimming and J lost 5 bases, with 11 bases between them. CDR1 and CDR2 from the germline V gene are SQVTM and ANQGSEA. This CDR3 reads CSVHTGNEQYF. CDR3 nucleotide sequence: TGCAGCGTGCATACAGGGAACGAGCAGTACTTC.

V and J are TRBV30 and TRBJ1-3, with D possibly matching TRBD1 (5 bases). V lost 2 bases, J lost 2 bases, and 10 bases lay in between. The germline gives CDR1 GTSNPN, CDR2 SVGIG (reference sequence). The CDR3 length is 14 residues. Here the CDR3 reads CAWSPDSAGNTIYF. In DNA form, the CDR3 reads TGTGCCTGGAGTCCCGACAGCGCTGGAAACACCATATATTTT.

V is TRBV7-9 and J is TRBJ2-5; 8 positions agree with TRBD2. Unmatched junction bases numbered 6, after V lost 5 bases and J lost 4 bases. CDR3 length: 14 residues. The germline gives CDR1 SEHNR, CDR2 FQNEAQ (reference sequence). CDR3 region: CASSQTSVRETQYF. CDR3 bases: TGTGCCAGCAGCCAGACTAGCGTCAGAGAGACCCAGTACTTC. Filled out from reference TRBV7-9 and TRBJ2-5, the complete variable domain reads DTGVSQNPRHKITKRGQNVTFRCDPISEHNRLYWYRQTLGQGPEFLTYFQNEAQLEKSRLLSDRFSAERPKGSFSTLEIQRTEQGDSAMYLCASSQTSVRETQYFGPGTRLLVL.

The rearrangement joins TRBV5-5 to TRBJ2-3; 7 nucleotides agree with TRBD2. This CDR3 spans 16 amino acids. V was clipped by 4 bases and J by 2 bases; unmatched bases: 10. CDR1 is SGHKS, CDR2 YYEKEE, per germline (reference sequence). The CDR3 is CASSGPLAANTDTQYF. The DNA for the CDR3 is TGTGCCAGCAGCGGTCCTCTAGCGGCGAACACAGATACGCAGTATTTT.

This clonotype was seen only a few times. The rearrangement links TRBV29-1 to TRBJ2-6, with 8 bases aligning to TRBD1. The ends lost 4 bases at V and 2 bases at J; junction bases unmatched: 4. CDR1 SQVTM and CDR2 ANQGSEA come from the germline V gene. The CDR3 contains 15 residues. The CDR3 here is CSVVVRGPGANVLTF. CDR3 sequence (DNA): TGCAGCGTTGTAGTCAGGGGGCCTGGGGCCAACGTCCTGACTTTC.

The chain recombines TRBV10-3 with TRBJ2-7; D is possibly TRBD2 (5 bases). The CDR3 has 11 residues. Trimming removed 5 bases from V and 7 bases from J, with 9 bases in between. The germline V gene has CDR1 ENHRY and CDR2 SYGVKD. The chain's CDR3 is CAISNAGEQYF. CDR3 sequence (DNA): TGTGCCATCAGTAACGCGGGTGAGCAGTACTTC.

In its sample, this clonotype was seen a few times. The chain links TRBV11-1 to TRBJ2-1, with D tentatively TRBD2 (5 bases). The CDR3 consists of 15 residues. Per the germline V gene, CDR1 is SGHAT and CDR2 is FQDESV (reference sequence). The V end was cut by 2 bases, the J end by 5 bases, with 13 bases between. The CDR3, as DNA: TGTGCCAGCAGCTTACAGCGGAGCGGCGACAATGAGCAGTTCTTC. Protein: CASSLQRSGDNEQFF.

The chain couples TRBV4-1 to TRBJ2-5; 13 nucleotides line up with TRBD2. The DNA end favors TRBJ2-7, so the J call may be wrong. The CDR3 runs to 17 residues. Germline CDR1 and CDR2: MGHRA and YSYEKL. The CDR3 reads CASSRPELAGGRHEQYF. In DNA form, the CDR3 reads TGCGCCAGCAGCCGGCCGGAACTAGCGGGAGGGCGGCACGAGCAGTACTTC.

A single count supports this clonotype. V and J are TRBV7-9 and TRBJ1-4; D call uncertain. Trimming stripped 1 base from V and 5 bases from J, with 8 bases between. Germline assignment: CDR1 SEHNR and CDR2 FQNEAQ (reference sequence). The CDR3 has 14 residues. The CDR3 nucleotides read TGTGCCAGCAGCTTAGGGGGTCAGAATGAAAAACTGTTTTTT. Protein product: CASSLGGQNEKLFF.

Comments on this clonotype: Compared with germline, one end of the junction differs, possibly owing to a read error. The rearrangement links TRBV6-1 to TRBJ1-2; 8 bases fit TRBD1. Germline V gene sequence: CDR1 MNHNS, CDR2 SASEGT. The CDR3 contains 14 residues. The CDR3 is CASTTDRATYDYTF. The CDR3, as DNA: TGTGCCAGCACCACGGACAGGGCGACCTATGACTACACCTTC.